This T cell receptor beta chain was found in a study of CD8+ T cells in alopecia areata. Reverse transcribed after extraction, RNA yielded cDNA as the sequencing template. Assay: immunoSEQ multiplex PCR; the TCRdb copy retains only in-frame clones and omits some. The sample includes 130,000 to 150,000 clones, about 47% of them seen just once. CDR3 length equals 14 residues. The germline V gene has CDR1 SQVTM and CDR2 ANQGSEA. V lost 4 bases and J lost 2, with 13 bases in between. The TCR sequence derives from a human donor with alopecia areata. The sample consisted of CD4+ T cells sorted from blood, taken at week 0. The genes are TRBV29-1 and TRBJ2-3, with D possibly being TRBD1 (5 bases). The CDR3 DNA reads TGCAGCGTTGTAGGGGCGGCCCTCACAGATACGCAGTATTTT. Translated: CSVVGAALTDTQYF.